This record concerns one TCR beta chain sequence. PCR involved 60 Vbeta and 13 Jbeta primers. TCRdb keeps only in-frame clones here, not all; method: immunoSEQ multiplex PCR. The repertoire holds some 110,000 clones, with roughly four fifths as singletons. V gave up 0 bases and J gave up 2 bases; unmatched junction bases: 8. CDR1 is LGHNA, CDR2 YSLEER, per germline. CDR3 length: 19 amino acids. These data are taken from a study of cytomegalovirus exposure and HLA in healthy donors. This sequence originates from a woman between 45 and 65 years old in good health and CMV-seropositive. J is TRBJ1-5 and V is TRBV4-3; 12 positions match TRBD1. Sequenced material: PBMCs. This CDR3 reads CASSQEIGTGGSRNQPQHF. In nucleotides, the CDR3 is TGCGCCAGCAGCCAAGAGATAGGGACAGGGGGCTCGCGCAATCAGCCCCAGCATTTT.